Shown below are 32 T cell receptor beta chains from a single sample sequenced in a study of post-analysis software for immune sequencing data. The study's findings and limits: Included in a set of a handful of TRBV segments more frequent in patients than controls were TRBV5-6, TRBV5-1 and TRBV20-1.

Presence of unique molecular identifiers characterized the TCR beta cDNA libraries. TCRdb re-called the PCR reads through MiXCR, storing one row per CDR3 protein. Of roughly 540,000 distinct CDR3 sequences listed, approximately 31% are singletons. Their antigens remain unidentified. The sequenced sample consisted of blood. The receptors derive from a girl aged 2 to 17 with multiple sclerosis.

The chain employs TRBV7-3 and TRBJ2-3; D unresolved. Germline lookup yields CDR1 SGHTA and CDR2 FQGTGA. The CDR3 loop spans 13 amino acids. V lost 4 bases and J 0 bases, leaving 5 bases between the germline ends. This chain's CDR3 is CASSWRSTDTQYF. The CDR3 nucleotides read TGTGCCAGCAGCTGGCGTAGCACAGATACGCAGTATTTT.

This clonotype was recorded a few times. The V call is TRBV6-5, the J call TRBJ2-5; D is perhaps TRBD2 (6 bases). Germline CDR1 MNHEY, CDR2 SVGAGI. This CDR3 has 14 residues. Trimming left V 5 bases short and J 2 bases short, with 12 bases between. CDR3: CASSILGGQETQYF. CDR3 nucleotide sequence: TGTGCCAGCAGTATCTTGGGGGGACAAGAGACCCAGTACTTC.

This clonotype has just a few counts. This chain uses TRBV9 with TRBJ2-1; no clear D. The CDR3 is made up of 15 amino acids. The V and J ends lost 0 bases and 5 bases respectively, with 12 bases between them. CDR1 SGDLS and CDR2 YYNGEE come from the germline V gene. DNA of the CDR3: TGTGCCAGCAGCGTAGCTGATTGGGGAAACAATGAGCAGTTCTTC. This encodes CASSVADWGNNEQFF.

J is TRBJ2-5 and V is TRBV7-8; 16 bases agree with TRBD2. Trimming took 5 bases from V and 2 from J; bases not matched to a gene: 5. The germline V gene has CDR1 SGHVS and CDR2 FQNEAQ. This CDR3 contains 17 residues. Written as DNA, the CDR3 is TGTGCCAGCAGCCCTAGGGGACTAGCGGGGGGGCAAGAGACCCAGTACTTC. Its translation is CASSPRGLAGGQETQYF.

The V call is TRBV20-1, the J call TRBJ1-2; 8 positions agree with TRBD1. CDR3 length: 16 residues. CDR1 is DFQATT and CDR2 is SNEGSKA in the germline V gene (reference sequence). The V and J ends lost 3 bases and 1 base, in that order; junction bases with no gene match: 10. The CDR3 nucleotides are TGCAGTGCTAGTTTCAGGACAGGGCAGGGTAACTATGGCTACACCTTC. Amino acid sequence: CSASFRTGQGNYGYTF.

The chain is built from TRBV20-1 and TRBJ1-5; 8 bases line up with TRBD1. The CDR3 has 16 amino acids. Germline values: CDR1 DFQATT, CDR2 SNEGSKA (reference sequence). The J segment lost 6 bases and the V segment lost 2 bases, leaving 12 bases of the junction unmatched. The CDR3 reads CSARSEQGEDSQPQHF. The CDR3 nucleotides are TGCAGTGCTAGATCGGAACAGGGGGAAGATAGTCAGCCCCAGCATTTT.

This clonotype appeared a few times. The V call is TRBV5-8, the J call TRBJ2-4; 8 bases are shared with TRBD2. V lost 6 bases to trimming and J lost 4 bases; unmatched junction nucleotides: 9. The CDR3 loop spans 15 amino acids. Germline V gene data show CDR1 as SGHTS and CDR2 as YDEGEE. The CDR3 nucleotides are TGTGCCAGCACTCCTGCGGGGGGATTTAAAAACATTCAGTACTTC. Its translation is CASTPAGGFKNIQYF.

V gene TRBV3-1 combines with J gene TRBJ2-5; 11 nucleotides agree with TRBD2. Germline V gene sequence: CDR1 LGHDT, CDR2 YNNKEL (reference sequence). With 4 bases clipped from V and 13 bases from J, the junction kept 14 bases outside the gene matches. The CDR3 consists of 15 residues. CDR3 nucleotide sequence: TGTGCCAGCAGCCGACTATATGAGACTAGCGGGGCCCCGTACTTC. It translates to CASSRLYETSGAPYF.

This chain joins TRBV20-1 and TRBJ2-3, with 9 nucleotides matching TRBD2. With 0 bases clipped from V and 6 bases from J, the junction kept 16 bases outside the gene matches. This CDR3 has 18 amino acids. Germline V CDR1 and CDR2: DFQATT, SNEGSKA (reference sequence). As DNA, the CDR3 is TGCAGTGCTAGAGATAGGGCCGTGGGCGGGGGGGCCTTGGATACGCAGTATTTT. This codes for CSARDRAVGGGALDTQYF.

V usage is TRBV2 and J usage is TRBJ2-3; 7 bases map to TRBD2. The CDR3 spans 12 residues. Losses at the gene ends were 8 bases for V and 7 bases for J; bases not matched to a gene: 6. The germline V gene encodes CDR1 SNHLY and CDR2 FYNNEI. The CDR3 region has the DNA TGTGCCAGCGTTGGGACTACTTATACGCAGTATTTT. Translation gives CASVGTTYTQYF.

CDR3 sequence reads: CASRSTGGDYGYTF. CDR3 in DNA: TGTGCCAGCAGATCGACAGGGGGAGACTATGGCTACACCTTC. The rearrangement uses TRBV6-6 and TRBJ1-2, with 9 bases identical to TRBD1. The junction had 5 bases not matched to a gene; V was cut back by 6 bases and J by 3 bases. Germline CDR1 reads MNHNY; CDR2 reads SVGAGI (reference sequence). The CDR3 sequence is 14 residues long.

The rearrangement joins TRBV3-1 to TRBJ1-4, with unresolved D. This CDR3 contains 17 residues. Between the trimmed V and J ends, which lost 3 bases and 8 bases, there was a span of 22 bases. Germline CDR1 reads LGHDT; CDR2 reads YNNKEL (reference sequence). The CDR3: CASSQQGPVRLGEKLFF. The CDR3 nucleotides read TGTGCCAGCAGCCAGCAAGGACCCGTGAGGCTCGGGGAAAAACTGTTTTTT.

The chain couples TRBV7-9 to TRBJ1-1; D unresolved. Trimming took 0 bases from V and 4 from J, leaving 18 bases between them. The germline gives CDR1 SEHNR, CDR2 FQNEAQ (reference sequence). This CDR3 comprises 17 residues. Here the CDR3 DNA reads TGTGCCAGCAGCTTAGCGACGGCGATGAGGAGAGGCACTGAAGCTTTCTTT. Its translation: CASSLATAMRRGTEAFF.

V usage is TRBV27 and J usage is TRBJ2-3; D uncertain. V lost 6 bases and J lost 0, with 22 bases in between. The CDR3 consists of 18 residues. Germline loops: CDR1 MNHEY, CDR2 SMNVEV (reference sequence). Here the CDR3 reads CASSRSPVVATSTDTQYF. CDR3 DNA: TGTGCCAGCAGCCGAAGTCCAGTAGTAGCCACTAGCACAGATACGCAGTATTTT.

The chain links TRBV20-1 to TRBJ2-3; 7 bases agree with TRBD2. This CDR3 is built from 19 residues. V lost 6 bases and J lost 0; bases outside the gene matches: 21. CDR1 and CDR2 from the germline V gene are DFQATT and SNEGSKA (reference sequence). The CDR3 DNA is TGCAGTGCGTCTCGGGACTACTGGAACTTAGCCCGCAGCACAGATACGCAGTATTTT. Amino acids: CSASRDYWNLARSTDTQYF.

Only a few counts were recorded for this clonotype. This sequence joins TRBV4-2 and TRBJ2-3; 13 bases agree with TRBD2. The germline gives CDR1 LGHNA, CDR2 YNFKEQ. Trimming cost V 0 bases and J 5 bases; bases outside gene matches: 11. The CDR3 extends over 19 amino acids. CDR3 sequence reads: CASSQEPKTSGGARDTQYF. CDR3 nucleotide sequence: TGTGCCAGCAGCCAAGAGCCCAAAACTAGCGGGGGGGCCAGAGATACGCAGTATTTT.

The rearrangement links TRBV7-2 to TRBJ1-1; the match to TRBD1 covers 9 bases. Germline CDR1 reads SGHTA; CDR2 reads FQGNSA. Trimming took 4 bases from V and 4 from J; bases not matched to a gene: 4. CDR3 length equals 14 residues. As DNA, the CDR3 is TGTGCCAGCAGCTGGGACAGGGCGAGCACTGAAGCTTTCTTT. Its protein product is CASSWDRASTEAFF. Based on the CDR3 plus reference TRBV7-2 and TRBJ1-1, the full variable domain is GAGVSQSPSNKVTEKGKDVELRCDPISGHTALYWYRQSLGQGLEFLIYFQGNSAPDKSGLPSDRFSAERTGGSVSTLTIQRTQQEDSAVYLCASSWDRASTEAFFGQGTRLTVV.

This clonotype turned up a few times. The rearrangement links TRBV6-6 to TRBJ1-2, with a weak D call TRBD1 (5 bases). Deletions cut 7 bases from V and 3 bases from J, with 12 bases between. CDR3 size: 13 residues. CDR1 is MNHNY, CDR2 SVGAGI, per germline (reference sequence). CDR3 loop: CASTRGKDYGYTF. The CDR3 nucleotides read TGTGCCAGCACAAGGGGAAAAGACTATGGCTACACCTTC.

The genes are TRBV6-5 and TRBJ2-7; D may be TRBD2 (6 bases). V was shortened by 5 bases and J by 0 bases, with 14 bases between the two germline ends. This CDR3 spans 15 amino acids. Per germline, CDR1 MNHEY and CDR2 SVGAGI. CDR3 sequence (DNA): TGTGCCAGCAGTCAACTAGCCGTAGACTCCTACGAGCAGTACTTC. Protein: CASSQLAVDSYEQYF.

This sequence joins TRBV2 and TRBJ1-1; possibly TRBD1 for D (5 bases). Germline V gene sequence: CDR1 SNHLY, CDR2 FYNNEI. V lost 6 bases, J lost 8 bases, and 13 bases lay in between. The CDR3 spans 12 residues. CDR3 in amino acids: CASSEGPREAFF. CDR3 in DNA: TGTGCCAGCAGCGAGGGACCTCGAGAAGCTTTCTTT. Complete variable domain (other parts from reference TRBV2 and TRBJ1-1): EPEVTQTPSHQVTQMGQEVILRCVPISNHLYFYWYRQILGQKVEFLVSFYNNEISEKSEIFDDQFSVERPDGSNFTLKIRSTKLEDSAMYFCASSEGPREAFFGQGTRLTVV.

This clonotype was observed many times. The V and J genes are TRBV5-1 and TRBJ2-1; maybe TRBD1 (6 bases). Germline V gene lookup returns CDR1 SGHRS and CDR2 YFSETQ. V was clipped by 5 bases and J by 7 bases, with 22 bases between them. CDR3 length: 16 amino acids. CDR3 in amino acids: CASSTRRAGAVNEQFF. In DNA, the CDR3 is TGCGCCAGCAGTACGCGCCGGGCAGGGGCGGTAAATGAGCAGTTCTTC. Full variable domain (remainder filled in from reference TRBV5-1 and TRBJ2-1): KAGVTQTPRYLIKTRGQQVTLSCSPISGHRSVSWYQQTPGQGLQFLFEYFSETQRNKGNFPGRFSGRQFSNSRSEMNVSTLELGDSALYLCASSTRRAGAVNEQFFGPGTRLTVL.

In this sample, this clonotype turned up a few times. The chain combines TRBV6-1 with TRBJ2-5; TRBD2 might be the D (5 bases). This CDR3 has 18 amino acids. V lost 6 bases, J lost 0 bases, and 23 bases lay in between. CDR1 and CDR2 (germline): MNHNS, SASEGT. Here the CDR3 reads CASRRTPLAGENQETQYF. The CDR3 DNA sequence: TGTGCCAGCAGACGCACCCCCCTAGCTGGGGAAAACCAAGAGACCCAGTACTTC.

This sequence joins TRBV5-1 and TRBJ1-1; D gene uncertain. The CDR3 covers 13 residues. Trimming shortened V by 6 bases and J by 6 bases, and 15 bases separated the two germline ends. Per the germline V gene, CDR1 is SGHRS and CDR2 is YFSETQ. The CDR3 bases are TGCGCCAGCAACTATATTGGCGGCCCTGAAGCTTTCTTT. Residues: CASNYIGGPEAFF.

This clonotype came up a few times. The chain links TRBV10-1 to TRBJ2-5; D not certain. CDR3 length: 14 amino acids. Germline CDR1 and CDR2: WNHNN and SYGVQD (reference sequence). V lost 6 bases to trimming and J lost 5 bases, with 16 bases between them. CDR3 in amino acids: CASSPSHGRETQYF. The CDR3 DNA sequence: TGCGCCAGCAGCCCTTCACACGGCAGGGAGACCCAGTACTTC.

This clonotype turned up a few times. The chain is built from TRBV7-2 and TRBJ1-1; the D gene is possibly TRBD1 (6 bases). The CDR3 has 15 amino acids. The V gene's germline CDR1 is SGHTA and CDR2 FQGNSA. Between the trimmed V and J ends, which lost 5 bases and 7 bases, there was a span of 20 bases. CDR3 region: CASSVRDLKGVEAFF. The CDR3 region has the DNA TGTGCCAGCAGCGTCCGGGACCTCAAGGGGGTTGAAGCTTTCTTT.

This clonotype was detected a few times. The CDR3 DNA follows: TGTGCCATCAGCGGGACAGGGCTCACAGATACGCAGTATTTT. This translates into CAISGTGLTDTQYF. This sequence joins TRBV10-3 and TRBJ2-3; 9 bases map to TRBD1. The CDR3 length is 14 residues. With V trimmed by 6 bases and J by 2 bases, 3 bases remained unmatched. Germline V lookup: CDR1 ENHRY, CDR2 SYGVKD.

The V call is TRBV7-2, the J call TRBJ2-1; 8 bases are a match to TRBD2. Germline CDR1 reads SGHTA; CDR2 reads FQGNSA. V shed 1 base and J 6 bases; nucleotides not matched to a gene: 5. The CDR3 totals 15 residues. The CDR3 protein is CASSLEAGASNEQFF. The CDR3 region has the DNA TGTGCCAGCAGCTTAGAAGCGGGGGCCTCCAATGAGCAGTTCTTC.

The chain is built from TRBV7-2 and TRBJ2-5, with 9 bases lining up with TRBD2. Unmatched junction bases numbered 5, after V lost 2 bases and J lost 1 base. CDR1 is SGHTA, CDR2 FQGNSA, per germline. This CDR3 has 16 amino acids. CDR3 sequence: CASSLSRTSAQETQYF. CDR3 nucleotides: TGTGCCAGCAGCTTATCGCGGACTAGCGCCCAAGAGACCCAGTACTTC.

There are a few counts of this clonotype. V is TRBV15 and J is TRBJ2-7; D unresolved. V lost 0 bases and J lost 2, with 8 bases in between. The length of the CDR3 is 14 residues. The germline V gene encodes CDR1 LNHNV and CDR2 YYDKDF (reference sequence). The CDR3 nucleotides read TGTGCCACCAGCAGAGACCCAGGAGCCTACGAGCAGTACTTC. It codes for CATSRDPGAYEQYF. The whole variable domain, filled in from reference TRBV15 and TRBJ2-7, reads DAMVIQNPRYQVTQFGKPVTLSCSQTLNHNVMYWYQQKSSQAPKLLFHYYDKDFNNEADTPDNFQSRRPNTSFCFLDIRSPGLGDTAMYLCATSRDPGAYEQYFGPGTRLTVT.

The rearrangement joins TRBV5-1 to TRBJ1-1, with TRBD1 as a possible D gene (6 bases). V shed 6 bases and J shed 5 bases, with 29 bases lying between them. CDR1 and CDR2 (germline): SGHRS, YFSETQ. The CDR3 spans 18 residues. The CDR3 nucleotides are TGCGCCAGCATCCCCGACGGTCAGGGGCCTAGGGGTACGACTGAAGCTTTCTTT. It is translated as CASIPDGQGPRGTTEAFF.

Turning to this clonotype: Germline and junction disagree at one end, which may indicate a read error. CDR3 sequence: CASSEPTGSDTGELFF. CDR3 sequence (DNA): TGTGCCTCCAGTGAGCCGACAGGGAGCGACACCGGGGAGCTGTTTTTT. The genes are TRBV24-1 and TRBJ2-2; 7 bases agree with TRBD1. From germline, CDR1 is KGHDR and CDR2 SFDVKD. This CDR3 is 16 amino acids long.

Ten or more counts support this clonotype. This chain links TRBV5-6 with TRBJ1-4; D is undetermined. In germline, CDR1 is SGHDT, CDR2 YYEEEE. The ends were cut back, 2 bases at V and 4 bases at J, with 9 bases in the middle. The length of the CDR3 is 14 residues. The CDR3 spells CASSFGMGNEKLFF. DNA of the CDR3: TGTGCCAGCAGCTTCGGGATGGGTAATGAAAAACTGTTTTTT.